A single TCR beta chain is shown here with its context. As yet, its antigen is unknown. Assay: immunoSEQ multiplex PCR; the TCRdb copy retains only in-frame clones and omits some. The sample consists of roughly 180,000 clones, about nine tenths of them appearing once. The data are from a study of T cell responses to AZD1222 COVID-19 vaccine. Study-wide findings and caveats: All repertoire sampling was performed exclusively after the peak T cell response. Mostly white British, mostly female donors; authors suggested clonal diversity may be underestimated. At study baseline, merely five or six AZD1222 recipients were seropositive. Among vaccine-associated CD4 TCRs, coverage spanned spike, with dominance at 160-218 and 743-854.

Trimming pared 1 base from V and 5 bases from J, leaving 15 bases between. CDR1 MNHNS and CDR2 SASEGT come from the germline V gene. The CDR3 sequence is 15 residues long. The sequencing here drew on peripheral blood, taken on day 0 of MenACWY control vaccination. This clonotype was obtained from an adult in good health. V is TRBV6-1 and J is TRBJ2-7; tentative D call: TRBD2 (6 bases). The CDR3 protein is CASSEGSSGAHEQYF. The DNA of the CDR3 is TGTGCCAGCAGTGAAGGGAGTAGCGGAGCCCACGAGCAGTACTTC.